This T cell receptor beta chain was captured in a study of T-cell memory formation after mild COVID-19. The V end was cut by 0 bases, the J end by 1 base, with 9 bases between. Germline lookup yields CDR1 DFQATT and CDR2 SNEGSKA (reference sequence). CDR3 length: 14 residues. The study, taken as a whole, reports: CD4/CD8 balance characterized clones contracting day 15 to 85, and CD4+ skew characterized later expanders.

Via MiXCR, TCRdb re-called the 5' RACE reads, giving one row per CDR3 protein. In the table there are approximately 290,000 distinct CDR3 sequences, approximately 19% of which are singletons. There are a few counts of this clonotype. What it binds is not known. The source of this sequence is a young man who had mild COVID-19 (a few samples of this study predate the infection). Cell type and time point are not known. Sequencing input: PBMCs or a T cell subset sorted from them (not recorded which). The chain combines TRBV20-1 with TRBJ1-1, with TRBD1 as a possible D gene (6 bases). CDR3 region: CSARDGTPNTEAFF. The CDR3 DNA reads TGCAGTGCTAGAGACGGGACACCGAACACTGAAGCTTTCTTT.